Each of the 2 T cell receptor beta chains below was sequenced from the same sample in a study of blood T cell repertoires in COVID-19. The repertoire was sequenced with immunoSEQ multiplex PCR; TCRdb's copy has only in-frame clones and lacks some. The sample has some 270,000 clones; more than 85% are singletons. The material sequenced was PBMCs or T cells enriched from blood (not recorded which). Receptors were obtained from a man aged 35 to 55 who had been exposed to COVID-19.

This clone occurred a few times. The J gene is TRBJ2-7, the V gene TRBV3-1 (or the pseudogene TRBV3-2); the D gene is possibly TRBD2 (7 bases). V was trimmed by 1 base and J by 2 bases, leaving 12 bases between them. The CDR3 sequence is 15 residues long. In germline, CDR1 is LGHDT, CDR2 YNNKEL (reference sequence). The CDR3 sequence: CASSQGVGGPYEQYF. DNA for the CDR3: TGTGCCAGCAGCCAAGGCGTCGGGGGGCCCTACGAGCAGTACTTC.

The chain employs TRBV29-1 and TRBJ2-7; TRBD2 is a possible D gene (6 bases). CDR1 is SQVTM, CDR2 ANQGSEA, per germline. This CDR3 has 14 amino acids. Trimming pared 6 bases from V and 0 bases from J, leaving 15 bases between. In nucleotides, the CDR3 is TGCAGCGTCGTGGGGGGTGGGGTCTCCTACGAGCAGTACTTC. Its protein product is CSVVGGGVSYEQYF.